One sample yielded the 25 T cell receptor beta chains listed below, sequenced in a study of beta chain features in type 1 diabetes. These receptors have no known antigen. Since all of the isolated RNA was reverse transcribed, expressed TCRB transcripts were what got sequenced. Only in-frame clones appear in the TCRdb table, and some are missing; sequencing was by immunoSEQ multiplex PCR. The data show around 250,000 clones, roughly 21% seen once. Study-level findings and limits: People with Type 1 diabetes carried modestly yet significantly shorter TCRB CDR3s in all four CD4+ subsets.

Sequencing used naive CD4+ T cells from blood. The receptors come from a woman aged 35 to 49 with type 1 diabetes.

The chain employs TRBV6-6 and TRBJ2-1, with no clear D. V was cut by 7 bases and J by 2 bases, with 3 bases left in between. Germline V gene sequence: CDR1 MNHNY, CDR2 SVGAGI (reference sequence). The CDR3 has 11 residues. CDR3 protein: CASNTYNEQFF. The CDR3 coding sequence is TGTGCCAGCAACACCTACAATGAGCAGTTCTTC.

This sequence joins TRBV7-6 and TRBJ2-7, with 7 bases identical to TRBD2. In germline, CDR1 is SGHVS, CDR2 FNYEAQ. V lost 9 bases, J lost 2 bases, and 13 bases stayed unmatched. The CDR3 runs 15 residues. CDR3 sequence reads: CASKTLAAEPYEQYF. The CDR3, as DNA: TGTGCCAGTAAGACCCTAGCGGCGGAGCCCTACGAGCAGTACTTC.

This clone has more than one count but fewer than ten. This chain uses TRBV28 with TRBJ2-6, with 8 nucleotides matching TRBD1. This CDR3 comprises 17 residues. In germline, CDR1 is MDHEN, CDR2 SYDVKM. J was trimmed by 0 bases and V by 7 bases; bases with no gene match: 8. In DNA form, the CDR3 reads TGTGCCAGCATTTCGGGACAGGAGAGCTCTGGGGCCAACGTCCTGACTTTC. Residues: CASISGQESSGANVLTF.

A few counts support this clone. The chain joins TRBV2 to TRBJ2-5; 8 bases fit TRBD2. The ends lost 8 bases at V and 5 bases at J; junction bases unmatched: 10. The CDR3 consists of 14 residues. Per the germline V gene, CDR1 is SNHLY and CDR2 is FYNNEI. CDR3 region: CASSERELSETQYF. Written as DNA, the CDR3 is TGTGCCAGCTCTGAGCGGGAGCTGTCGGAGACCCAGTACTTC.

The chain employs TRBV7-2 and TRBJ2-3; D remains unclear. Trimming shortened V by 2 bases and J by 4 bases, and 10 bases separated the two germline ends. This CDR3 has 14 residues. The germline V gene encodes CDR1 SGHTA and CDR2 FQGNSA. In DNA, the CDR3 is TGTGCCAGCAGCTTATTAACAGTCTCAGATACGCAGTATTTT. Translating gives CASSLLTVSDTQYF.

The chain combines TRBV2 with TRBJ2-2; the match to TRBD2 covers 11 bases. This CDR3 comprises 15 residues. Germline CDR1 is SNHLY and CDR2 is FYNNEI. With V trimmed by 10 bases and J by 6 bases, 10 bases remained unmatched. CDR3 amino acids: CANQVVAGGPGELFF. DNA for the CDR3: TGTGCCAATCAGGTGGTAGCGGGAGGGCCCGGGGAGCTGTTTTTT.

The V and J genes are TRBV7-2 and TRBJ1-5, with D maybe TRBD1 (5 bases). The CDR3 loop spans 13 amino acids. Germline V gene data show CDR1 as SGHTA and CDR2 as FQGNSA. V lost 4 bases and J lost 5, with 9 bases in between. CDR3 DNA: TGTGCCAGCAGCTCCCAGACAGATCAGCCCCAGCATTTT. It specifies CASSSQTDQPQHF.

This clone has a handful of counts. The CDR3 DNA follows: TGTGCCAGCAGCTTGTCGGGAGCAGACTACAATGAGCAGTTCTTC. Translated: CASSLSGADYNEQFF. This rearrangement joins TRBV7-2 to TRBJ2-1, with D maybe TRBD2 (6 bases). The CDR3 runs 15 residues. Germline V gene data show CDR1 as SGHTA and CDR2 as FQGNSA. Trimming pared 3 bases from V and 3 bases from J, leaving 12 bases between.

This clone was found a few times. CDR3 DNA sequence: TGTGCCAGCAGCGAAAGCGGAGGGAGCACAGATACGCAGTATTTT. Its translation: CASSESGGSTDTQYF. The V and J genes are TRBV9 and TRBJ2-3; tentatively, D is TRBD2 (6 bases). Germline V gives CDR1 SGDLS, CDR2 YYNGEE. Trimming removed 3 bases from V and 0 bases from J, with 11 bases in between. This CDR3 has 15 residues.

V and J are TRBV28 and TRBJ2-1, with a possible D match to TRBD2 (6 bases). The V gene's germline CDR1 is MDHEN and CDR2 SYDVKM. The CDR3 covers 14 residues. Deletions cut 6 bases from V and 6 bases from J, with 15 bases between. The CDR3 DNA sequence: TGTGCCAGCAGCCTCACTAGCCCAATCAATGAGCAGTTCTTC. It is translated as CASSLTSPINEQFF.

This rearrangement joins TRBV29-1 to TRBJ1-5; D not resolved. Per germline, CDR1 SQVTM and CDR2 ANQGSEA. The CDR3 consists of 12 residues. V lost 4 bases and J lost 5, with 9 bases in between. DNA of the CDR3: TGCAGCGTTGCGCCAGAGGATCAGCCCCAGCATTTT. Translating gives CSVAPEDQPQHF.

This chain joins TRBV28 and TRBJ2-7; weak D call: TRBD1 (6 bases). The germline V gene has CDR1 MDHEN and CDR2 SYDVKM. This CDR3 comprises 14 residues. V lost 3 bases and J lost 6, with 15 bases in between. The CDR3, as DNA: TGTGCCAGCAGTTTTTGGCAGGGGCTAGGCGAGCAGTACTTC. Its translation: CASSFWQGLGEQYF.

A remark on this clone: Other DNA sequences of this sample code for an identical CDR3. The gene calls are TRBV5-4 and TRBJ1-2; 9 nucleotides line up with TRBD1. The germline V gene has CDR1 SGHNT and CDR2 YYREEE (reference sequence). The CDR3 covers 14 residues. Trimming took 2 bases from V and 2 from J; bases not matched to a gene: 1. CDR3 coding DNA: TGTGCCAGCAGCTTAGGACAGGGGAACTATGGCTACACCTTC. It translates to CASSLGQGNYGYTF.

This clone was observed a few times. The J gene is TRBJ2-5, the V gene TRBV6-5, with D possibly matching TRBD2 (6 bases). The length of the CDR3 is 16 residues. Looked up from germline, CDR1 is MNHEY and CDR2 is SVGAGI. Trimming removed 2 bases from V and 4 bases from J, with 17 bases in between. CDR3 coding DNA: TGTGCCAGCAGTTACCAATTCCGTGGGCGGGGAGAGACCCAGTACTTC. Translated, it gives CASSYQFRGRGETQYF.

This clone was found a few times. The chain links TRBV7-9 to TRBJ1-6, with 8 bases aligning to TRBD1. The germline V gene encodes CDR1 SEHNR and CDR2 FQNEAQ (reference sequence). The CDR3 covers 13 residues. V shed 6 bases and J 10 bases; nucleotides not matched to a gene: 5. The CDR3, as DNA: TGTGCCAGCAGTACAGGGGGTAGCTCACCCCTCCACTTT. Translation: CASSTGGSSPLHF.

The chain has TRBV29-1 and TRBJ1-2, with D unclear. V was cut by 5 bases and J by 6 bases, with 7 bases left in between. The germline CDR1 and CDR2 sequences are SQVTM and ANQGSEA. This CDR3 is built from 10 residues. The CDR3, as DNA: TGCAGCGTTCATAGCGATGGCTACACCTTC. This gives the protein CSVHSDGYTF.

The V call is TRBV4-3, the J call TRBJ2-2; 7 positions match TRBD1. Germline CDR1 reads LGHNA; CDR2 reads YSLEER. The CDR3 covers 17 residues. Losses at the gene ends were 0 bases for V and 0 bases for J; bases not matched to a gene: 4. This chain's CDR3 is CASSQEDRITNTGELFF. CDR3 DNA: TGCGCCAGCAGCCAAGAGGACAGGATAACGAACACCGGGGAGCTGTTTTTT.

The V gene is TRBV5-4, the J gene TRBJ1-3; 8 nucleotides line up with TRBD1. The CDR3 extends over 15 amino acids. CDR1 is SGHNT and CDR2 is YYREEE in the germline V gene (reference sequence). Trimming removed 4 bases from V and 6 bases from J; junction bases left unmatched: 9. CDR3 DNA: TGTGCCAGCAGCCGACCGACAGGGGCTGAAAACACCATATATTTT. Its translation: CASSRPTGAENTIYF.

J is TRBJ2-1 and V is TRBV7-3, with 8 bases identical to TRBD2. CDR3 size: 19 residues. Looked up from germline, CDR1 is SGHTA and CDR2 is FQGTGA. V trimming: 5 bases; J trimming: 7 bases; junction bases outside the gene matches: 22. CDR3 in amino acids: CASSPRHSSAGVRLNEQFF. For the CDR3, the DNA is TGTGCCAGCAGCCCGCGCCACTCTTCAGCGGGAGTTAGATTGAATGAGCAGTTCTTC.

The rearrangement uses TRBV7-9 and TRBJ2-1; 7 bases are shared with TRBD1. This CDR3 region has 15 residues. Looked up from germline, CDR1 is SEHNR and CDR2 is FQNEAQ (reference sequence). V lost 4 bases, J lost 0 bases, and 3 bases stayed unmatched. The CDR3 loop reads CASSSRGSSYNEQFF. CDR3 nucleotides: TGTGCCAGCAGCTCCAGGGGGAGCTCCTACAATGAGCAGTTCTTC.

This chain connects TRBV29-1 to TRBJ1-1; D possibly corresponds to TRBD1 (5 bases). CDR3 length: 13 residues. Germline V gene data show CDR1 as SQVTM and CDR2 as ANQGSEA. Trimming stripped 6 bases from V and 4 bases from J, with 15 bases between. Here the CDR3 reads CSVRPQGSTEAFF. CDR3 DNA sequence: TGCAGCGTCCGACCGCAGGGATCCACTGAAGCTTTCTTT.

This chain uses TRBV6-5 with TRBJ1-1; 7 bases are a match to TRBD1. After removal of 5 bases from V and 0 bases from J, the junction contained 3 bases not matched to a gene. This CDR3 has 14 residues. The germline gives CDR1 MNHEY, CDR2 SVGAGI. Here the CDR3 reads CASSTGEMNTEAFF. Written as DNA, the CDR3 is TGTGCCAGCAGTACAGGGGAGATGAACACTGAAGCTTTCTTT.

This clone has only a few counts. The rearrangement links TRBV2 to TRBJ1-1; TRBD1 agrees at 7 bases. Per germline, CDR1 SNHLY and CDR2 FYNNEI. CDR3 length: 14 residues. The V segment lost 6 bases and the J segment 1 base; nucleotides outside the gene matches: 5. The CDR3 nucleotides are TGTGCCAGCAGACCGGACAGGTGGAACACTGAAGCTTTCTTT. Translation: CASRPDRWNTEAFF.

The chain employs TRBV9 and TRBJ1-3; no reliable D call. Germline-derived CDR1 and CDR2 are SGDLS and YYNGEE. V was clipped by 4 bases and J by 0 bases, with 11 bases between them. This CDR3 is 15 amino acids long. CDR3 DNA sequence: TGTGCCAGCAGCCTCGGTTTCTACTCTGGAAACACCATATATTTT. Translation gives CASSLGFYSGNTIYF.

This clone has only a few counts. In nucleotides, the CDR3 is TGCGCCAGCAGTCTCGACAGGGCTAACACTGAAGCTTTCTTT. It specifies CASSLDRANTEAFF. V usage is TRBV5-1 and J usage is TRBJ1-1; 7 nucleotides align to TRBD1. The V gene's germline CDR1 is SGHRS and CDR2 YFSETQ. The CDR3 covers 14 residues. V was pared by 5 bases and J by 2 bases, with 6 bases of the junction left unmatched.